This T cell receptor beta chain was identified during a study of blood T cell repertoires in COVID-19. Study-level information: COVID-19 samples from acute and convalescent phases originated in the United States, Italy and Spain. PBMCs, B-cell-depleted T cells, or T cells provided the cDNA or gDNA that made up the material.

Per the germline V gene, CDR1 is SGHVS and CDR2 is FQNEAQ. This CDR3 has 16 amino acids. V was clipped by 5 bases and J by 4 bases; unmatched bases: 9. In this sample, this clone turned up a few times. In the original processing: It was from reference gene primer amplification that nucleated cell counts were estimated. Sequencing used immunoSEQ multiplex PCR; TCRdb keeps in-frame clones, though not all of them. That table furnishes V, J and clone size, whereas the DNA furnished D and trimming. This table holds 190,000 or so clones, around 86% found once. The source material was peripheral blood. The receptor comes from a woman in her twenties or thirties with active or convalescent COVID-19. The V gene is TRBV7-8, the J gene TRBJ2-2; 8 bases match TRBD2. CDR3 DNA: TGTGCCAGCAGCCCTAGGCGGGGGGCGCGCACCGGGGAGCTGTTTTTT. Amino acids: CASSPRRGARTGELFF.